This T cell receptor beta chain was documented in a study of cytomegalovirus exposure and HLA in healthy donors. Study conclusions and caveats: Across donors, most TCRs were seen rarely, yet some public ones were widespread. According to the study, 160 or so TCR beta chains were cytomegalovirus-associated. In vitro data verified a few CMV-associated chains as specific for CMV antigens.

A word on this clone: Its antigen is currently unknown.

The assay was immunoSEQ multiplex PCR, and TCRdb's table has in-frame clones only and misses some. The sample has roughly 45,000 clones, around 94% seen once. The study drew the donors from its roughly 110-subject validation cohort, separate from the approximately 700-subject first cohort. Trimming removed 0 bases from V and 3 bases from J; junction bases left unmatched: 1. CDR1 is MRHNA and CDR2 is SNTAGT in the germline V gene. The CDR3 consists of 16 residues. The sequencing input was PBMCs. The TCR originated in a woman under 30 in good health and CMV-seropositive. The rearrangement joins TRBV6-4 to TRBJ2-1, with 11 bases aligning to TRBD2. The CDR3 nucleotides read TGTGCCAGCAGTGACTCCGGACTAGCGGGCTACAATGAGCAGTTCTTC. Translated: CASSDSGLAGYNEQFF.